This TCR beta chain was sequenced during a study of blood T cell repertoires in COVID-19. Across the study: The United States, Italy and Spain provided the acute and convalescent COVID-19 samples. Nucleic acid was either cDNA or gDNA, and it came from T cells, B-cell-depleted T cells, or PBMCs.

CDR3 size: 15 residues. V trimming: 5 bases; J trimming: 4 bases; junction bases outside the gene matches: 9. The V gene's germline CDR1 is SGHVS and CDR2 FQNEAQ. How the authors handled the data: Amplified reference gene primers provided the basis for estimating nucleated cell counts. Repertoires were generated with immunoSEQ multiplex PCR, while TCRdb's copy carries only in-frame clones and drops some. That table supplies the V and J calls and clone size; D and trimming were determined from the DNA. This sample has some 62,000 clones, with around 76% found just once. The clonotype originates from a human donor in a cohort sampled during active COVID-19. The sequencing input was peripheral blood. The rearrangement links TRBV7-8 to TRBJ2-7; 9 nucleotides agree with TRBD1. The CDR3 bases are TGTGCCAGCAGCCCTAGGACAGGGGCCGGGTACGAGCAGTACTTC. Residues: CASSPRTGAGYEQYF.